This TCR beta chain is from a study of shared clonotypes between healthy human individuals (dated by TCRdb to 2020 to 2022). Broadly, across the study: The cohort included a few men and a couple of women between 18 and 49 years of age. Per donor, leukapheresis produced somewhere between about 0.85 and 8.9 billion PBMCs. The study deeply sequenced blood TCR repertoires of several healthy adults to estimate repertoire size and the extent of clonotype sharing between individuals. For each donor, CD4 naive and CD4 memory were each given three plates, CD8 naive was given two plates, and CD8 memory was given one plate. Different laboratories and diverse techniques were used to prepare libraries and sequence TCR repertoires, to increase sequencing depth and limit assay-specific biases. Paper-wide results and their limitations: Sampling was restricted to blood, and TCR repertoires in tissues likely differ from the TCR repertoires found in blood. Compared with non-shared clonotypes, clonotypes shared by all four sorted-subset donors had higher generation probabilities. The small number of donors limited the genetic and exposure-history diversity represented. Naive subsets generally had larger estimated clonotype richness than memory subsets. Across a handful of donors, roughly 5.1% of naive CD4, roughly 3.5% of naive CD8, 2.3% of memory CD4, and approximately 0.4% of memory CD8 clonotypes were shared. Even with the large sequencing depth, rarefaction of the sorted-subset datasets indicated that sequencing was incomplete. Pairwise subsampling led to the expectation that sequencing depth would affect the degree of clonotype sharing among donors.

TCR CDR3 regions were amplified from genomic DNA by multiplex PCR using the deep immunoSEQ assay. For each cell subset, the extracted genomic DNA was distributed evenly across all wells of several immunoSEQ 96-well plates, and each plate served as one replicate. For sorted subsets, approximately 210 ng genomic DNA, equal to tens of thousands of T cell genomes, was loaded into each replicate PCR. The purified libraries were quantified using a Qubit 3.0 fluorometer, sized with a Bioanalyzer 2100, and then quantified again using the KAPA Library Quantification kit. Every immunoSEQ 96-well plate was sequenced on a separate single-read 150-cycle Illumina NextSeq 550 flow cell. In the paper's pipeline: Because the immunoSEQ output included only junctional sequences and no quality scores, the filtering could not be the same as the filtering used for full-length reads. Sequences were annotated with PyIR, a Python wrapper for IgBLAST v1.9, using IMGT germline references to assign V/J genes and CDR3. Reads were removed for weak V/J assignments (E-value above 1e-6), missing CDR3, stop codons, out-of-frame junctions, or ambiguous translated residues. A V3J clonotype was defined by an identical inferred V gene, J gene, and CDR3 amino acid sequence. Percentage overlap between repertoires was computed as shared unique clonotypes divided by the size of the smaller repertoire. Repertoire richness was assessed with RTK rarefaction, the Chao1 estimator, and Recon v2.1 estimates of unobserved clonotypes. For all TCRbeta clonotypes obtained by the gDNA method from four donors, generation probabilities were computed with OLGA. The table comes from immuneACCESS by way of TCRdb, which keeps in-frame sequences with V and J called. Part of the clones is missing from these tables; in studies checked, under half for an unresolved V gene and the rest for unknown reasons. D and trimming come from the DNA, and the V and J calls and clone size come from that table. The sample table shows 2.5 million or so clones, and 85% to 95% are seen once. The ten largest clones represent under 0.15% of the sample.

The donors were healthy, HIV-negative adults who had no recently reported acute infections or vaccinations. All donors were Caucasian adults living in Nashville, Tennessee, USA. CD4+ T cells were enriched by magnetic negative selection, after which naive cells were positively selected on CD45RA and the negative fraction was taken as the memory subset. After blood collection by leukapheresis, PBMCs were isolated using Ficoll-Histopaque density gradient centrifugation and then cryopreserved in the vapor phase of liquid nitrogen. Analytical flow cytometry was used to check the purity and quantity of every magnetically sorted T cell population. Genomic DNA was isolated from every sorted fraction and measured by UV absorbance on a Nanodrop 2000c. Comment on this clone: This receptor's antigen is unknown. No base qualities exist here, and no much larger clone lies one base off it.

V is trimmed back by 4 bases and J by 0 bases, and the junction contains 6 bases that no gene match accounts for. Measured from the cysteine to the phenylalanine, the CDR3 is 16 residues long. Only the CDR3 DNA is retained, 48 bases long and in frame from the first base. The germline V gene (reference sequence) provides CDR1 MNHNY and CDR2 SVGAGI. Input material: naive CD4+ T cells sorted from blood. Sample cell subset or site, as interpreted from the label and publication: CD45RA+ positively selected. The origin of this receptor is a man in his late teens or twenties in good health. The chain is encoded by TRBV6-6 joined to TRBJ2-4; TRBD1 lines up with 7 middle nucleotides. The nucleotide sequence reads TGTGCCAGCAGTTCAGGACAGGTTGTAGCCAAAAACATTCAGTACTTC. This gives the protein CASSSGQVVAKNIQYF.